This is a list of T cell receptor beta chains from one sample in a study of spatial heterogeneity in lung cancer. TCRdb reprocessed the 5' RACE reads via MiXCR and lists one record per CDR3 protein. The data contain 20,000 to 25,000 distinct CDR3 sequences, over 4% of them singletons. Sequenced material: lung tumor tissue, taken at surgery. Every receptor here comes from a male donor with early-stage non-small cell lung cancer. Both conserved end residues are part of each CDR3. A D gene is named only where the DNA matches it firmly. Size values are once, few and many counts, or a class for expanded clones, and some rows have none.

J: TRBJ2-7
V: TRBV5-1
D: -
size: many
DNA: TGCGCCAGCAGCCGGAACGGATACGAGCAGTACTTC
CDR3: CASSRNGYEQYF

J: TRBJ2-7
V: TRBV9
D: -
size: many
DNA: TGTGCCAGCAGCGTTGGGGACGGACTATCGGCCTTCTACGAGCAGTACTTC
CDR3: CASSVGDGLSAFYEQYF

J: TRBJ2-4
V: TRBV6-2/TRBV6-3
D: TRBD1
size: few
DNA: TGTGCCAGCAGTTATGGGACAGCCTTTGACAAAAACATTCAGTACTTC
CDR3: CASSYGTAFDKNIQYF

J: TRBJ1-5
V: TRBV7-2
D: -
size: many
DNA: TGTGCCAGCAGCTTACAGGGCGTCAATCAGCCCCAGCATTTT
CDR3: CASSLQGVNQPQHF

J: TRBJ2-1
V: TRBV6-2/TRBV6-3
D: TRBD2
size: many
DNA: TGTGCCAGCAGCCCCGGGCAAGCGGGAGGCAATGAGCAGTTCTTC
CDR3: CASSPGQAGGNEQFF

J: TRBJ2-7
V: TRBV5-1
D: TRBD2
size: many
DNA: TGCGCCAGCTCCTCCCATCGGGGGGGCGCGGGGGAGCAGTACTTC
CDR3: CASSSHRGGAGEQYF

J: TRBJ2-7
V: TRBV11-2
D: TRBD2
size: few
DNA: TGTGCCAGCAGCTATAGCGGGAGCGGAGGCGAGCAGTACTTC
CDR3: CASSYSGSGGEQYF

J: TRBJ2-1
V: TRBV6-1
D: TRBD1
size: many
DNA: TGTGCCAGCAGTGAGACAGGGACCTACTACAATGAGCAGTTCTTC
CDR3: CASSETGTYYNEQFF

J: TRBJ2-1
V: TRBV4-3
D: TRBD2
size: many
DNA: TGCGCCAGCAGCCAAGATATCCGGGGGGGGAATGAGCAGTTCTTC
CDR3: CASSQDIRGGNEQFF

J: TRBJ2-7
V: TRBV6-2/TRBV6-3
D: TRBD2
size: few
DNA: TGTGCCAGCAACCCCTCGGGTAGCGGGGGGAACGAGCAGTACTTC
CDR3: CASNPSGSGGNEQYF

J: TRBJ2-1
V: TRBV28
D: TRBD2
size: few
DNA: TGTGCCAGCAGTTCCTACTCTAGCGGGAGTAGTTTCGACAATGAGCAGTTCTTC
CDR3: CASSSYSSGSSFDNEQFF

J: TRBJ1-5
V: TRBV28
D: -
size: many
DNA: TGTGCCAGCAGCACACCTCAGGGGTGGAATCAGCCCCAGCATTTT
CDR3: CASSTPQGWNQPQHF

J: TRBJ2-3
V: TRBV7-2
D: TRBD2
size: many
DNA: TGTGCCAGCAGCGCACGTAGCGGGGGGGGTGCAGATACGCAGTATTTT
CDR3: CASSARSGGGADTQYF

J: TRBJ2-3
V: TRBV11-3
D: -
size: -
DNA: TGTGCCAGCAGCCAGACTAGTCTGAGGGATACGCAGTATTTT
CDR3: CASSQTSLRDTQYF

J: TRBJ2-1
V: TRBV12-3/TRBV12-4
D: TRBD2
size: many
DNA: TGTGCCAGCAGTCCTAGCGGGGGGAGGAAGTTCTTC
CDR3: CASSPSGGRKFF

J: TRBJ2-7
V: TRBV28
D: TRBD1
size: few
DNA: TGTGCCAGCAGTCCATCGGACAGGTCAGGGGGCGAGCAGTACTTC
CDR3: CASSPSDRSGGEQYF

J: TRBJ2-1
V: TRBV7-2
D: -
size: medium-sized
DNA: TGTGCCAGCAGCTCTAATCCTGCCCTCGGTGAGCAGTTCTTC
CDR3: CASSSNPALGEQFF

J: TRBJ1-4
V: TRBV7-2
D: -
size: many
DNA: TGTGCCAGCAGCTTAGCCGGCAGCCGGAATGAAAAACTGTTTTTT
CDR3: CASSLAGSRNEKLFF

J: TRBJ1-2
V: TRBV29-1
D: -
size: many
DNA: TGCAGCGTTCGGGCAACCCAAGGCTACACCTTC
CDR3: CSVRATQGYTF

J: TRBJ2-1
V: TRBV6-6
D: -
size: many
DNA: TGTGCCAGCAGTTACTCGGACCTGGGGGGCAATGAGCAGTTCTTC
CDR3: CASSYSDLGGNEQFF